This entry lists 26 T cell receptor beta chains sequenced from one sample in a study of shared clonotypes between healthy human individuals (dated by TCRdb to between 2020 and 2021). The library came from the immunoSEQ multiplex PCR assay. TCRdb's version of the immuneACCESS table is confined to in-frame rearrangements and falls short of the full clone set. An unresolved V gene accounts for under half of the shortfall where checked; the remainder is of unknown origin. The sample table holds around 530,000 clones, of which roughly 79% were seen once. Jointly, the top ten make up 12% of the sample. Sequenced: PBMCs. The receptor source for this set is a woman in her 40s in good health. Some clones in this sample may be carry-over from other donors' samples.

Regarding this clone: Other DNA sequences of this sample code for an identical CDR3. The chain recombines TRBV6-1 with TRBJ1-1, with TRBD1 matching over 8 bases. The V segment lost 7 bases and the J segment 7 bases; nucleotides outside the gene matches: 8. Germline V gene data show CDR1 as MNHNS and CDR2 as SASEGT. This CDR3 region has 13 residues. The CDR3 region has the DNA TGTGCCAGCACTAACCTCGGACAGGGTGAAGCTTTCTTT. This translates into CASTNLGQGEAFF.

For the CDR3, the DNA is TGTGCCAGCAGTCCATGGGCGGGAGTAGAGACCCAGTACTTC. Its translation is CASSPWAGVETQYF. V usage is TRBV6-5 and J usage is TRBJ2-5; 7 positions agree with TRBD2. The CDR3 runs 14 residues. V lost 5 bases, J lost 4 bases, and 7 bases stayed unmatched. CDR1 is MNHEY and CDR2 is SVGAGI in the germline V gene.

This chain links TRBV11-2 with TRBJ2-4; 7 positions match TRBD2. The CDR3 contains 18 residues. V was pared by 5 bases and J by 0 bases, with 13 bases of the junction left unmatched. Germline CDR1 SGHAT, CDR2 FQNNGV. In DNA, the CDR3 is TGTGCCAGCAGCCCCCTGGGGAGGGATTTCTTAGCCAAAAACATTCAGTACTTC. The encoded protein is CASSPLGRDFLAKNIQYF.

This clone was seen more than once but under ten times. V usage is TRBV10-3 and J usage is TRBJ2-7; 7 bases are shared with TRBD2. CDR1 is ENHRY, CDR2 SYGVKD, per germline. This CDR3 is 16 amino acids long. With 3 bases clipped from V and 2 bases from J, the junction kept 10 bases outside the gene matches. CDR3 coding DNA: TGTGCCATCAGTGAAAGGGGTAGCGGGTTGCCCTACGAGCAGTACTTC. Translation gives CAISERGSGLPYEQYF.

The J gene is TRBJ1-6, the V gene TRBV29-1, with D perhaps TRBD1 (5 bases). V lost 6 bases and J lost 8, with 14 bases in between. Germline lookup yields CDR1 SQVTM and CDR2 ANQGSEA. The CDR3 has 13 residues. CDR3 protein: CSVRGIGDSPLHF. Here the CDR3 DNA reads TGCAGCGTCCGGGGGATAGGGGATTCACCCCTCCACTTT. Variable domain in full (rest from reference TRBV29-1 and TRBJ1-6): SAVISQKPSRDICQRGTSLTIQCQVDSQVTMMFWYRQQPGQSLTLIATANQGSEATYESGFVIDKFPISRPNLTFSTLTVSNMSPEDSSIYLCSVRGIGDSPLHFGNGTRLTVT.

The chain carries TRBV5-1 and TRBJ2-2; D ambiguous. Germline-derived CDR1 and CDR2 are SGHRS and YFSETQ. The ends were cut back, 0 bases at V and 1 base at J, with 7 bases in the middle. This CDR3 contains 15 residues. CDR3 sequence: CASSLVAGNTGELFF. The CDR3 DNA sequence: TGCGCCAGCAGCTTGGTCGCTGGGAACACCGGGGAGCTGTTTTTT.

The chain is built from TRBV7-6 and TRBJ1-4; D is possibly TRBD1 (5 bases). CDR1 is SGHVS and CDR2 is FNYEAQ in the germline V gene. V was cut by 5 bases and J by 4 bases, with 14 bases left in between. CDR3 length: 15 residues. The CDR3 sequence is CASSRDGGGNEKLFF. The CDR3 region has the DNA TGTGCCAGCAGCCGGGACGGCGGGGGTAATGAAAAACTGTTTTTT.

The CDR3 nucleotides are TGTGCCAGCAGTAACACGAACACCGGGGAGCTGTTTTTT. Its protein is CASSNTNTGELFF. The chain joins TRBV6-6 to TRBJ2-2; D remains ambiguous. Germline CDR1 and CDR2: MNHNY and SVGAGI (reference sequence). Trimming cost V 5 bases and J 0 bases, with 4 bases left between them. The CDR3 runs 13 residues.

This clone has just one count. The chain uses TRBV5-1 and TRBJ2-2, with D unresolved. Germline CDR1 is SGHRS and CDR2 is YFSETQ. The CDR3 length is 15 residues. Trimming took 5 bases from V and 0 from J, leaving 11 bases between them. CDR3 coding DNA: TGCGCCAGCAGTTACAGCAAACCGAACACCGGGGAGCTGTTTTTT. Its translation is CASSYSKPNTGELFF.

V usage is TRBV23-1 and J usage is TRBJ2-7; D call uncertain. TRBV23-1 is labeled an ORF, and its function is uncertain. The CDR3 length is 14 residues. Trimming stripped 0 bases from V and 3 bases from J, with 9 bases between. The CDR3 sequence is CASSQSARNYEQYF. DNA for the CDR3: TGCGCCAGCAGTCAATCAGCCAGGAACTACGAGCAGTACTTC.

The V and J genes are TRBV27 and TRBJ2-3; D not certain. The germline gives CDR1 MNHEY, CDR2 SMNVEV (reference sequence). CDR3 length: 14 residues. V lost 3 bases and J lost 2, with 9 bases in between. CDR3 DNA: TGTGCCAGCAGTTTTATCGCGTTCACAGATACGCAGTATTTT. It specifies CASSFIAFTDTQYF.

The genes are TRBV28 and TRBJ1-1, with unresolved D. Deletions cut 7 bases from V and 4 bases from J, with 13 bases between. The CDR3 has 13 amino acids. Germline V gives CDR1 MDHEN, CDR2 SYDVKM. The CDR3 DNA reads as TGTGCCAGCAACAAAAACCGGGCCACTGAAGCTTTCTTT. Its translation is CASNKNRATEAFF.

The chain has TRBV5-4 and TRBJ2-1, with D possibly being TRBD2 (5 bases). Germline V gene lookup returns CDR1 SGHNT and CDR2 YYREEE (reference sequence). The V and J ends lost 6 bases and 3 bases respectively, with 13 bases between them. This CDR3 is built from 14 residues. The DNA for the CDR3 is TGTGCCAGCACTCGGGGTACAGACTACAATGAGCAGTTCTTC. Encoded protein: CASTRGTDYNEQFF.

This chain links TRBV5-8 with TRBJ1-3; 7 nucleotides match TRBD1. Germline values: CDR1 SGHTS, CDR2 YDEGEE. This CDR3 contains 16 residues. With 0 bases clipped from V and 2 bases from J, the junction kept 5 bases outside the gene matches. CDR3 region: CASSLARGLAGNTIYF. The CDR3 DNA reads TGTGCCAGCAGCTTGGCAAGGGGGCTAGCTGGAAACACCATATATTTT. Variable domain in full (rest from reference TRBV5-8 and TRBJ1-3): EAGVTQSPTHLIKTRGQQATLRCSPISGHTSVYWYQQALGLGLQFLLWYDEGEERNRGNFPPRFSGRQFPNYSSELNVNALELEDSALYLCASSLARGLAGNTIYFGEGSWLTVV.

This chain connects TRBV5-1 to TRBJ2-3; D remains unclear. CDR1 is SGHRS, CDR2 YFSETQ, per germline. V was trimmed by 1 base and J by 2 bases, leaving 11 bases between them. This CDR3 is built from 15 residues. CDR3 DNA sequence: TGCGCCAGCAGCTTGAAAGCTCCCCCCACAGATACGCAGTATTTT. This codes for CASSLKAPPTDTQYF.

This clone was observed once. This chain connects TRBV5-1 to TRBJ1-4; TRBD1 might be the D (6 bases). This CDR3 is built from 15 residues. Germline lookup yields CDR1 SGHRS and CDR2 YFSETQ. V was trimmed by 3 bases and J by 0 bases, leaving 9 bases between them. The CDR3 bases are TGCGCCAGCAGCTGGGACAACCCAACTAATGAAAAACTGTTTTTT. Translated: CASSWDNPTNEKLFF.

The CDR3 DNA follows: TGTGCCAGCAGCCAAGGGAGGGGGGCGTTCAATGAGCAGTTCTTC. It is translated as CASSQGRGAFNEQFF. The gene calls are TRBV14 and TRBJ2-1, with D perhaps assigned TRBD1 or TRBD2 (6 bases each). CDR3 size: 15 residues. Trimming took off 1 base at V and 6 bases at J, with 13 bases between the two ends. Germline V gene lookup returns CDR1 SGHDN and CDR2 FVKESK.

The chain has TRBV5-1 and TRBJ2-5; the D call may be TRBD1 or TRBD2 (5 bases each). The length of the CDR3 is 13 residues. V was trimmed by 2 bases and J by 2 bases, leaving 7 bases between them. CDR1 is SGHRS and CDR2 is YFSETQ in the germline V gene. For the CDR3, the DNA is TGCGCCAGCAGCTTCGGGACGCAAGAGACCCAGTACTTC. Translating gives CASSFGTQETQYF. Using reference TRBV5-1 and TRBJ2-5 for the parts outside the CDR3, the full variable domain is KAGVTQTPRYLIKTRGQQVTLSCSPISGHRSVSWYQQTPGQGLQFLFEYFSETQRNKGNFPGRFSGRQFSNSRSEMNVSTLELGDSALYLCASSFGTQETQYFGPGTRLLVL.

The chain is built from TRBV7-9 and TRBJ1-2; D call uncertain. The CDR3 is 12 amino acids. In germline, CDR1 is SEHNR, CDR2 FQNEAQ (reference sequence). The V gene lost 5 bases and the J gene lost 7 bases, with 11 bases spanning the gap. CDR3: CASSPDLLGYTF. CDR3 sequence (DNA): TGTGCCAGCAGCCCGGACCTACTTGGCTACACCTTC.

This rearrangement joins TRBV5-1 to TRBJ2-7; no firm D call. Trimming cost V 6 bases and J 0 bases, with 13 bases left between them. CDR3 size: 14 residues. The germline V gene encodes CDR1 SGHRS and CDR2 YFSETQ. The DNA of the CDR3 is TGCGCCAGCACTAAAGACGGAAACTCCTACGAGCAGTACTTC. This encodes CASTKDGNSYEQYF.

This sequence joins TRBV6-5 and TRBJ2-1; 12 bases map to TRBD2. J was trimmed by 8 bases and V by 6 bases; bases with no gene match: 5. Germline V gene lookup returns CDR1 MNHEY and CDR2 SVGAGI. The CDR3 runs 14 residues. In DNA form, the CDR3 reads TGTGCCAGCAGATCTAGCGGGAGGGATTATGAGCAGTTCTTC. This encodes CASRSSGRDYEQFF.

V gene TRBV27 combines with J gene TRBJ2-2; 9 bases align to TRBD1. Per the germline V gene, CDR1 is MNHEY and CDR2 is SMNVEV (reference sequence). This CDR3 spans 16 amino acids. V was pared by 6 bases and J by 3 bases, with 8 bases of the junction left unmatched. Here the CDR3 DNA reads TGTGCCAGCAGGTCAACTAGGACAGGGGACACCGGGGAGCTGTTTTTT. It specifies CASRSTRTGDTGELFF.

CDR3 amino acids: CASSRDRDAATNEKLFF. The CDR3 DNA is TGTGCCAGCAGCCGGGACAGGGACGCTGCAACTAATGAAAAACTGTTTTTT. The rearrangement uses TRBV6-4 and TRBJ1-4; 9 bases align to TRBD1. J gave up 0 bases and V 6 bases, and 8 bases lay outside the gene matches. The CDR3 is 17 amino acids. Germline V gene lookup returns CDR1 MRHNA and CDR2 SNTAGT.

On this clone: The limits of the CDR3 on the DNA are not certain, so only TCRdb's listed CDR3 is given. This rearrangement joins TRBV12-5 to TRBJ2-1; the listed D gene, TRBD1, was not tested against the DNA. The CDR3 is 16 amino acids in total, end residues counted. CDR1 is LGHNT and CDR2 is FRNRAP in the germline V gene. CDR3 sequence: CASGLVMGTGSHEQFF.

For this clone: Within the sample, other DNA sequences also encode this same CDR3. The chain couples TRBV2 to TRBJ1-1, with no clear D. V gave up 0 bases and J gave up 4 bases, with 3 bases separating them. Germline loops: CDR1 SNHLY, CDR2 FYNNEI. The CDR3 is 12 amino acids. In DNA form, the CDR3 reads TGTGCCAGCAGTGAAGCCCCCACTGAAGCTTTCTTT. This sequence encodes CASSEAPTEAFF.

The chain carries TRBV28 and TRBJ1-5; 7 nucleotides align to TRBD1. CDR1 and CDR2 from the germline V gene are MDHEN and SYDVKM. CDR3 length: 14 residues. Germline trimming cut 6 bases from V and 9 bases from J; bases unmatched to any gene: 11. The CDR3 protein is CASSPGQSGTPQHF. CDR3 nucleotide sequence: TGTGCCAGCAGCCCGGGACAGTCAGGGACGCCCCAGCATTTT.